The present T cell receptor beta chain was sequenced within a study of T-cell reconstitution after alpha-beta-depleted transplantation in children. Findings and caveats of the study: Two months or so post-transplant, alpha-beta T cells reportedly derived from several hundred expanded graft clones.

This clonotype was counted between two and nine times. No antigen is known for it. The TCRbeta library incorporated unique molecular identifiers. TCRdb ran MiXCR on the PCR reads and lists one entry per CDR3 protein. This sample has some 300,000 distinct CDR3 sequences, with over 9% found just once. This CDR3 has 13 amino acids. Between the trimmed V and J ends, which lost 2 bases and 9 bases, there was a span of 14 bases. This chain links TRBV5-7 with TRBJ2-5; D ambiguous. TRBV5-7 belongs to the ORF category, with a function that is uncertain. Sequences were derived from PBMCs, sampled before TCRalphabeta/CD19-depleted stem cell transplant. This TCR was sampled from a boy under two years old with acute myeloid leukemia, due to receive a stem cell transplant. The CDR3 reads CASSFGRRESQYF. The CDR3 DNA reads TGTGCCAGCAGCTTTGGGCGGCGTGAGTCCCAGTACTTC.